This entry concerns a single TCR beta chain. Clones were read by immunoSEQ multiplex PCR, and TCRdb kept only the in-frame ones, dropping some. The profile shows roughly 100,000 clones, about 80% of them singletons. The CDR3 totals 15 residues. The J segment lost 4 bases and the V segment lost 2 bases, leaving 5 bases of the junction unmatched. Germline values: CDR1 SGHTA, CDR2 FQGNSA. This entry is derived from a study of blood T cell repertoires in COVID-19. In the study overall: Material from acute and convalescent COVID-19 was sourced from the United States, Italy and Spain. From T cells, B-cell-depleted T cells, or PBMCs came the material, which was cDNA or gDNA.

The receptor comes from a woman in her 70s with acute or convalescent COVID-19. Sequencing input: peripheral blood. The chain joins TRBV7-2 to TRBJ2-7; 10 positions match TRBD2. CDR3 protein: CASSLTTSGLYEQYF. The DNA of the CDR3 is TGTGCCAGCAGCTTAACGACTAGCGGGCTTTACGAGCAGTACTTC.